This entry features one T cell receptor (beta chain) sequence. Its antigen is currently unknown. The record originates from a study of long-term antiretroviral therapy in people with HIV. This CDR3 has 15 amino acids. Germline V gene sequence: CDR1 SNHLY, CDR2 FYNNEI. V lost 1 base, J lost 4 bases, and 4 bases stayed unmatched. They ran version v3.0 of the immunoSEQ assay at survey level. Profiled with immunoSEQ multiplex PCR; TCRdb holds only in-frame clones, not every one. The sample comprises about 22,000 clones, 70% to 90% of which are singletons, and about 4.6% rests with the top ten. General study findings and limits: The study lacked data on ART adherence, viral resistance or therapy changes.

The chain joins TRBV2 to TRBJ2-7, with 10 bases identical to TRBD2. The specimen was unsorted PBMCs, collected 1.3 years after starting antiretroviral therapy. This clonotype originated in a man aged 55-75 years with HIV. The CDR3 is CASSEGLAGGYEQYF. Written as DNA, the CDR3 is TGTGCCAGCAGTGAAGGGTTAGCGGGGGGTTACGAGCAGTACTTC.